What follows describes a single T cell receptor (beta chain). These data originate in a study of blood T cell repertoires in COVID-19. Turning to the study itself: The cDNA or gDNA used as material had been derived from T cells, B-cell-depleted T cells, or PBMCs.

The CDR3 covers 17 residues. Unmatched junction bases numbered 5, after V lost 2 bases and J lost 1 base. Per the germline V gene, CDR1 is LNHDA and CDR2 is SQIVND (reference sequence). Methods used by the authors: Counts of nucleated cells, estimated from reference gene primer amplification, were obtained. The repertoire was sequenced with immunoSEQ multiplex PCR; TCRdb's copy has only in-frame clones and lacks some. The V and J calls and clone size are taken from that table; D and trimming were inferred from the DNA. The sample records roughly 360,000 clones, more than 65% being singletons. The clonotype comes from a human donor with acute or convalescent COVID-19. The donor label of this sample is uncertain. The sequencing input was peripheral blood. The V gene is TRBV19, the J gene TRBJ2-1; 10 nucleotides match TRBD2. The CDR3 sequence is CASSIKPSGSSYNEQFF. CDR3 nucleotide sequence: TGTGCCAGTAGTATAAAGCCTAGCGGGAGTTCCTACAATGAGCAGTTCTTC.